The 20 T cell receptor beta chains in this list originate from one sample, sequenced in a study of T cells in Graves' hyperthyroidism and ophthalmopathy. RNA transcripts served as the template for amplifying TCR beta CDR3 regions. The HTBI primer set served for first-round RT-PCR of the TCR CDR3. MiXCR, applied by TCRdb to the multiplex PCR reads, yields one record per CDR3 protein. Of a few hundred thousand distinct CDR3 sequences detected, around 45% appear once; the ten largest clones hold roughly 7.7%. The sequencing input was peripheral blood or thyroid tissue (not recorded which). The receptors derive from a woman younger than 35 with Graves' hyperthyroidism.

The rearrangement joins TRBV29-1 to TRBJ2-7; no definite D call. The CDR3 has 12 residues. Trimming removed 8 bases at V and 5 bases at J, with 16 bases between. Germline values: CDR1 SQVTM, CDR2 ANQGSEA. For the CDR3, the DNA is TGCAGCTTAGAAGCCAGGTCCCACGAGCAGTACTTC. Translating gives CSLEARSHEQYF.

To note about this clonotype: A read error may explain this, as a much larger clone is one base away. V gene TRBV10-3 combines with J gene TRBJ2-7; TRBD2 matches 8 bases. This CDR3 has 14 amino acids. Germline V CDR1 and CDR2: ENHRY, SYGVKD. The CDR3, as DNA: TGTGCCAGCAGTCAGCGGGAGATCCCCGACGAGCAGTACTTC. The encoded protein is CASSQREIPDEQYF.

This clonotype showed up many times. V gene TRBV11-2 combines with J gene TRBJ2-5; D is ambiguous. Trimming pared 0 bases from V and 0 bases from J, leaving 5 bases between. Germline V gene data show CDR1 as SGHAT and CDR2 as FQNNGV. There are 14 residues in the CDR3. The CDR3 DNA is TGTGCCAGCAGCTTAGACGAATACCAAGAGACCCAGTACTTC. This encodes CASSLDEYQETQYF.

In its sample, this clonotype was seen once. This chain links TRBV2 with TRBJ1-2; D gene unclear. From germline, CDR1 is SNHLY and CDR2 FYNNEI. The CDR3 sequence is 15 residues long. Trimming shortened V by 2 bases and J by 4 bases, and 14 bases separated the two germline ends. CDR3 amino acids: CASSEWLDGSYGYTF. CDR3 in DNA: TGTGCCAGCAGTGAATGGCTGGACGGCAGCTATGGCTACACCTTC.

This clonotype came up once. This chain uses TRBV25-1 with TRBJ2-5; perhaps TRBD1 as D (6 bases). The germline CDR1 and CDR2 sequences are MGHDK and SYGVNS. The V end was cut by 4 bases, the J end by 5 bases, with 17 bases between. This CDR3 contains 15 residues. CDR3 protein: CASSAPPGVGETQYF. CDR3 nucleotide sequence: TGTGCCAGCAGTGCCCCCCCAGGGGTTGGGGAGACCCAGTACTTC.

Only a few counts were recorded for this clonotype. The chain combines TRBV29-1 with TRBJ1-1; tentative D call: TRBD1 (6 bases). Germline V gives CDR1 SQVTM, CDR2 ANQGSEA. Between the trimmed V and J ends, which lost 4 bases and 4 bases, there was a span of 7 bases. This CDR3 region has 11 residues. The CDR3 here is CSVVGGTEAFF. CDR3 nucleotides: TGCAGCGTTGTAGGGGGCACTGAAGCTTTCTTT.

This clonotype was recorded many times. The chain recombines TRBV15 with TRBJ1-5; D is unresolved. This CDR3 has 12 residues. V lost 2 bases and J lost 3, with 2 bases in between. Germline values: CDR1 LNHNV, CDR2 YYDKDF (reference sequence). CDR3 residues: CATSRFNQPQHF. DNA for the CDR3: TGTGCCACCAGCAGATTCAATCAGCCCCAGCATTTT.

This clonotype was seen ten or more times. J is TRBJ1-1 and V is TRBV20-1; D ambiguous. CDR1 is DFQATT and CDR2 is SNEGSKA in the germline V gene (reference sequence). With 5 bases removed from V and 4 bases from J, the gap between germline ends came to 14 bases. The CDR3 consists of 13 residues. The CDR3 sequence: CSAHPPGVTEAFF. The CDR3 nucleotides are TGCAGTGCTCACCCACCCGGCGTCACTGAAGCTTTCTTT.

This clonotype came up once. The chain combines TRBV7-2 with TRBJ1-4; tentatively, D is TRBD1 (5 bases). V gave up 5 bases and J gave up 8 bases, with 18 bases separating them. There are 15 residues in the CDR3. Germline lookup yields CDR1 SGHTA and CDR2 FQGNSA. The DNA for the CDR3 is TGTGCCAGCAGCCCCGGGCCGGCCGGGGCCGAAAAACTGTTTTTT. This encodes CASSPGPAGAEKLFF.

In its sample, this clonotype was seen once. For the CDR3, the DNA is TGCAGTGCCCCTAGCCTGGGGGCGGGATCGGACTATGGCTACACCTTC. Encoded protein: CSAPSLGAGSDYGYTF. The gene calls are TRBV20-1 and TRBJ1-2; perhaps TRBD1 as D (6 bases). Germline loops: CDR1 DFQATT, CDR2 SNEGSKA (reference sequence). The CDR3 spans 16 residues. V lost 6 bases and J lost 3, with 23 bases in between.

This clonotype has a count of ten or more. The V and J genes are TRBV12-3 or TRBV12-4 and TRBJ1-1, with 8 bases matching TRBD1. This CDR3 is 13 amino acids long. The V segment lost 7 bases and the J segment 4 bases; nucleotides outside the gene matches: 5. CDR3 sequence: CASTKTGGTEAFF. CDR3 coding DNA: TGTGCCAGCACCAAAACAGGGGGCACTGAAGCTTTCTTT.

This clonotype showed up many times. DNA for the CDR3: TGCAGTGCTAGTGGCAGGGTGCGAAATTCACCCCTCCACTTT. It translates to CSASGRVRNSPLHF. The chain combines TRBV20-1 with TRBJ1-6, with D possibly matching TRBD1 (5 bases). Trimming removed 3 bases from V and 7 bases from J, with 13 bases in between. The length of the CDR3 is 14 residues. CDR1 and CDR2 (germline): DFQATT, SNEGSKA (reference sequence).

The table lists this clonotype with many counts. The CDR3 DNA follows: TGTGCCAGCACCCCGGAGCGGGGAACATACGAGCAGTACTTC. As protein: CASTPERGTYEQYF. The V gene is TRBV7-9, the J gene TRBJ2-7, with 7 bases aligning to TRBD2. CDR1 is SEHNR and CDR2 is FQNEAQ in the germline V gene (reference sequence). V dropped 7 bases and J dropped 4; count of bases not matched to a gene: 10. The CDR3 contains 14 residues.

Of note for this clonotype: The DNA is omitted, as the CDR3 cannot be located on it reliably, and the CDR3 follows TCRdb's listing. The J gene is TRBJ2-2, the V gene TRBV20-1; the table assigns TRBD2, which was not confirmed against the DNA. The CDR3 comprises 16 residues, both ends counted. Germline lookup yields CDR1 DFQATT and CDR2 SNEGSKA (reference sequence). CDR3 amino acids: CSAKLEGLATPGSCFF.

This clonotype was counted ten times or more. The DNA of the CDR3 is TGTGCCAGCAGCTTGGGTAACCAAGAGACCCAGTACTTC. Protein: CASSLGNQETQYF. This rearrangement joins TRBV7-9 to TRBJ2-5; D is ambiguous. V lost 3 bases, J lost 0 bases, and 5 bases lay in between. The CDR3 has 13 amino acids. Germline V gene data show CDR1 as SEHNR and CDR2 as FQNEAQ (reference sequence).

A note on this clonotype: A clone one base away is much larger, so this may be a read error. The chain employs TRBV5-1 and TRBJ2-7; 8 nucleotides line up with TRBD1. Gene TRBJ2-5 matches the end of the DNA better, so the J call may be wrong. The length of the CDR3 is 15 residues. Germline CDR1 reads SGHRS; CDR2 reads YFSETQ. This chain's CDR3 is CAGSPTGVVSETQYF. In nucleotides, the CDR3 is TGCGCCGGCAGCCCGACAGGGGTGGTGTCGGAGACCCAGTACTTC.

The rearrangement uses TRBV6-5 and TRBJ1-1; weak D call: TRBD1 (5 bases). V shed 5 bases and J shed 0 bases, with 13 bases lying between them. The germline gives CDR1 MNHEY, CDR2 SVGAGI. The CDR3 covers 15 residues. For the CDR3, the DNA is TGTGCCAGCAGTGAAAACAGGATTATGAACACTGAAGCTTTCTTT. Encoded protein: CASSENRIMNTEAFF.

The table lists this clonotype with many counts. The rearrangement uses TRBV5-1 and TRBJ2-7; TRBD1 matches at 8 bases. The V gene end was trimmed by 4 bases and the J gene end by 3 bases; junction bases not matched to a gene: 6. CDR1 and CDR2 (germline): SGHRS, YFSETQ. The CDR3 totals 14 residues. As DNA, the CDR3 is TGCGCCAGCAGCACCAGGACAGGGAGCTACGAGCAGTACTTC. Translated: CASSTRTGSYEQYF. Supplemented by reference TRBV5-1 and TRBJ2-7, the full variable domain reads KAGVTQTPRYLIKTRGQQVTLSCSPISGHRSVSWYQQTPGQGLQFLFEYFSETQRNKGNFPGRFSGRQFSNSRSEMNVSTLELGDSALYLCASSTRTGSYEQYFGPGTRLTVT.

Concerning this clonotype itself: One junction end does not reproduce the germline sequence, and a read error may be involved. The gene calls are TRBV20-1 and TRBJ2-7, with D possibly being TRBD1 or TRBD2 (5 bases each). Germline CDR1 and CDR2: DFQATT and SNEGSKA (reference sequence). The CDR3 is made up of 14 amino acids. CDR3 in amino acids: CSAREGNYQPQQYF. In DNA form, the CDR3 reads TGCAGTGCGAGAGAGGGGAACTATCAGCCCCAGCAGTACTTC.

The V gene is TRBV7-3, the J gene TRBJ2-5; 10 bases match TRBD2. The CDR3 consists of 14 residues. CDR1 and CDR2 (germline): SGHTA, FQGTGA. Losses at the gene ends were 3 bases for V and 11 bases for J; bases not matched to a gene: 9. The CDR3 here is CASSLGLATDTQYF. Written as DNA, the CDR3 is TGTGCCAGCAGCTTGGGACTAGCGACGGATACGCAGTACTTC. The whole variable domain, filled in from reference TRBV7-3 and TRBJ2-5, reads GAGVSQTPSNKVTEKGKYVELRCDPISGHTALYWYRQSLGQGPEFLIYFQGTGAADDSGLPNDRFFAVRPEGSVSTLKIQRTERGDSAVYLCASSLGLATDTQYFGPGTRLLVL.